The following is a TCR beta chain sequence with its context. Its antigen is not identified. The PCR employed 60 Vbeta primers together with 13 Jbeta primers. The method was immunoSEQ multiplex PCR; TCRdb's version includes in-frame clones alone and lacks a portion of them. The table records about 140,000 clones, roughly 77% of them present only once. These data originate in a study of cytomegalovirus exposure and HLA in healthy donors. Study findings and constraints: In a later analysis, DRB1 alleles had the most associated TCRs; HLA-C alleles the fewest. In a later analysis, parvovirus B19, influenza, CMV and Epstein-Barr virus appeared linked to several top co-occurrence clusters.

The CDR3 contains 15 residues. V gave up 5 bases and J gave up 1 base; unmatched junction bases: 4. Germline CDR1 and CDR2: SGHTA and FQGNSA. The receptor's source is a woman between 25 and 40 years old in good health and CMV-seronegative. The chain has TRBV7-2 and TRBJ2-2; 7 nucleotides match TRBD1. Sequenced material: PBMCs. CDR3 in DNA: TGTGCCAGCAGCCCGCGGACAGGGAACACCGGGGAGCTGTTTTTT. It codes for CASSPRTGNTGELFF.